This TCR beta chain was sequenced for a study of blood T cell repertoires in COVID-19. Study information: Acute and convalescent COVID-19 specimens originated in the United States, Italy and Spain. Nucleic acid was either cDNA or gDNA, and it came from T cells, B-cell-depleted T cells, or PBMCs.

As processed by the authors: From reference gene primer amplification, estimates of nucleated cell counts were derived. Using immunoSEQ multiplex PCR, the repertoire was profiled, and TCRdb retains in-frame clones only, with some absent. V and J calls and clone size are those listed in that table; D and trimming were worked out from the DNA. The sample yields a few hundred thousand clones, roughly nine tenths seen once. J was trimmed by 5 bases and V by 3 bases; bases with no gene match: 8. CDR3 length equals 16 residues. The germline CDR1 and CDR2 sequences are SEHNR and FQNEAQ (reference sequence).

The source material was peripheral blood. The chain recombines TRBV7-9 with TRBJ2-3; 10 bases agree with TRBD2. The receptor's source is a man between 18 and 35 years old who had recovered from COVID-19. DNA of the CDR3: TGTGCCAGCAGCTTCAGCGGGAGGGATGTGGGAGATACGCAGTATTTT. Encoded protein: CASSFSGRDVGDTQYF.